The entry that follows covers one T cell receptor (beta chain) sequence. Its antigen is currently unknown. Here immunoSEQ multiplex PCR was the method, and the copy in TCRdb shows in-frame clones only, minus some. Of more than 120,000 clones listed, 92% were seen once; the top ten hold about 9.4%. This entry comes from a study of T cell responses to AZD1222 COVID-19 vaccine. Study results and limitations: Just a handful of people given AZD1222 tested seropositive at baseline. Repertoires were obtained only post-peak T cell response. Elevations in Spike-specific TCR breadth and depth followed administration of two AZD1222 doses. Spike-spanning, vaccine-associated CD4 TCRs were dominant at 160-218 and 743-854.

The CDR3 runs to 16 residues. The germline V gene has CDR1 SGDLS and CDR2 YYNGEE. V was pared by 0 bases and J by 4 bases, with 16 bases between. This chain joins TRBV9 and TRBJ1-1; a possible D gene is TRBD1 (6 bases). The TCR was taken from an adult who received the AZD1222 COVID-19 vaccine. Sequenced here: peripheral blood, sampled 28 days after the second AZD1222 dose. The CDR3 nucleotides are TGTGCCAGCAGCGTAGATCCCTCGGCGGACAGCACTGAAGCTTTCTTT. Its translation: CASSVDPSADSTEAFF.